This paragraph reports one T cell receptor (beta chain). The CDR3 totals 14 residues. Between the trimmed V and J ends, which lost 7 bases and 7 bases, there was a span of 16 bases. Germline values: CDR1 LNHDA, CDR2 SQIVND (reference sequence). The entry originates in a study of spatial heterogeneity in lung cancer. On the study more broadly: Each distinct TCR and UMI combination averaged more than ten appearances in raw reads.

A unique molecular identifier was attached to every TCR cDNA molecule. TCRdb re-called the 5' RACE reads with MiXCR, one entry per CDR3 protein. Among about 85,000 distinct CDR3 sequences listed, approximately 20% were seen once. Documented time point: sample taken at primary tumor resection. Researchers sequenced whole RNA taken from tumor, nontumor lung or frozen PBMC without sorting. Samples were donated by 72 untreated early-stage non-small cell lung cancer patients. Source: PBMCs, taken at surgery. The rearrangement links TRBV19 to TRBJ1-4, with D perhaps TRBD1 (6 bases). The TCR sequence derives from a male donor with early-stage non-small cell lung cancer. As DNA, the CDR3 is TGTGCCAGTACCCCGGACAGTCGGCGTGAAAAACTGTTTTTT. Amino acid sequence: CASTPDSRREKLFF. Based on the CDR3 plus reference TRBV19 and TRBJ1-4, the full variable domain is DGGITQSPKYLFRKEGQNVTLSCEQNLNHDAMYWYRQDPGQGLRLIYYSQIVNDFQKGDIAEGYSVSREKKESFPLTVTSAQKNPTAFYLCASTPDSRREKLFFGSGTQLSVL.